This T cell receptor beta chain stems from a study of CD8 T cells in ankylosing spondylitis. Study-wide points: It was reported that disease-linked clones were significantly enriched in matched ankylosing spondylitis synovial fluid. Characteristic of ankylosing spondylitis blood, it appeared, was a TCR beta motif comprising eight highly homologous variants. The disease-linked clones had a CD8+ phenotype and low blood frequencies.

Germline V gene data show CDR1 as SQVTM and CDR2 as ANQGSEA. This CDR3 has 14 amino acids. There are many counts of this clonotype. Its target is not known. Relative to the germline gene, one junction end is altered; a read error may explain this. Libraries of TCR beta came from quantitative 5'-RACE with molecular barcodes. TCRdb called the 5' RACE reads again in MiXCR, with one record for every CDR3 protein. Here the sample spans 200,000 to 300,000 distinct CDR3 sequences, 8% to 11% being singletons. Specimen: blood, either unsorted or a sorted T cell fraction (not recorded which). The V and J genes are TRBV29-1 and TRBJ1-2; D uncertain. The TCR was taken from a male donor with ankylosing spondylitis or in good health (not recorded which). CDR3 coding DNA: TGCAGCGTTCAAGACGTCGACTCCAACTATGGCTACACCTTC. Its protein product is CSVQDVDSNYGYTF.